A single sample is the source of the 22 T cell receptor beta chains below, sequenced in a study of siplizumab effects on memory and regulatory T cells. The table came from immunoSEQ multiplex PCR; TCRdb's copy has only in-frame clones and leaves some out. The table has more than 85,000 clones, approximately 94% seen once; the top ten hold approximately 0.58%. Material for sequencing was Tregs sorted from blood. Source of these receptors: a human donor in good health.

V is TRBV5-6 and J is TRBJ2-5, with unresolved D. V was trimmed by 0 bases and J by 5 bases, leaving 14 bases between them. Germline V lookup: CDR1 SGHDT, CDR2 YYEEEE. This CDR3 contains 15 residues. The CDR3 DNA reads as TGTGCCAGCAGCTTGGATGGTAGCCTGACTGAGACCCAGTACTTC. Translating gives CASSLDGSLTETQYF.

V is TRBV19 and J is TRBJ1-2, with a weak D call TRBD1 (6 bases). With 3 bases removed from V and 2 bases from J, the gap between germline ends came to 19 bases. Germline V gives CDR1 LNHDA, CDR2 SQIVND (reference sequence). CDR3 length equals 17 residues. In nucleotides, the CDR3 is TGTGCCAGTAGTATGACGGGCAGGGGTCCGGGGAACTATGGCTACACCTTC. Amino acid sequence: CASSMTGRGPGNYGYTF.

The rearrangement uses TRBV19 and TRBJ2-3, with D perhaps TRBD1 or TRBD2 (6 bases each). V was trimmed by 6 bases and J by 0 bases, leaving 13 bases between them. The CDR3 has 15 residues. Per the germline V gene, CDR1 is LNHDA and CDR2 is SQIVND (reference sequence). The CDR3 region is CASRVGGRSTDTQYF. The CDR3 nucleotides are TGTGCCAGTAGGGTAGGGGGGAGGAGCACAGATACGCAGTATTTT.

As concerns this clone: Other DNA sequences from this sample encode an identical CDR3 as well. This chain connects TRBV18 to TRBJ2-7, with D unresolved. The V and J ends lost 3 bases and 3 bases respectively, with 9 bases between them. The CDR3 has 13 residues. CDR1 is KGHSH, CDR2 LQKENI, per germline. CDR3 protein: CASSPSLGYEQYF. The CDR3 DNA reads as TGTGCCAGCTCACCTTCCCTGGGCTACGAGCAGTACTTC.

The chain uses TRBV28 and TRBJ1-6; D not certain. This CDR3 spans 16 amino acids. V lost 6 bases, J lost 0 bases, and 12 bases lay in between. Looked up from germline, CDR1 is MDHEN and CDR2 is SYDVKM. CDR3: CASRDVLSSYNSPLHF. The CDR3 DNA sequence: TGTGCCAGCAGGGACGTCCTAAGCTCCTATAATTCACCCCTCCACTTT.

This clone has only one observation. The CDR3 protein is CASSRDSANYGYTF. The CDR3 nucleotides are TGTGCCAGCAGCAGGGACTCAGCTAACTATGGCTACACCTTC. The V and J genes are TRBV7-2 and TRBJ1-2, with D possibly being TRBD1 (5 bases). This CDR3 is built from 14 residues. Trimming shortened V by 5 bases and J by 0 bases, and 10 bases separated the two germline ends. In germline, CDR1 is SGHTA, CDR2 FQGNSA. The complete variable domain, with remaining parts taken from reference TRBV7-2 and TRBJ1-2, reads GAGVSQSPSNKVTEKGKDVELRCDPISGHTALYWYRQSLGQGLEFLIYFQGNSAPDKSGLPSDRFSAERTGGSVSTLTIQRTQQEDSAVYLCASSRDSANYGYTFGSGTRLTVV.

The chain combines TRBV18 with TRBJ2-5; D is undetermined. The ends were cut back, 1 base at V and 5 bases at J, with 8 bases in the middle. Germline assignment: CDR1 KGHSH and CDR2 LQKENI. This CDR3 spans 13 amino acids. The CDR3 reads CASSPQNGETQYF. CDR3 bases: TGTGCCAGCTCACCACAGAACGGGGAGACCCAGTACTTC.

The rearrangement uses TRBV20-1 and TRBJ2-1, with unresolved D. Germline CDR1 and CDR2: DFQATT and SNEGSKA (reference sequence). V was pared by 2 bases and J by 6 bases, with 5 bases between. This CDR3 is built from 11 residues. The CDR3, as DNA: TGCAGTGCTAGAAACAGCAATGAGCAGTTCTTC. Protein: CSARNSNEQFF.

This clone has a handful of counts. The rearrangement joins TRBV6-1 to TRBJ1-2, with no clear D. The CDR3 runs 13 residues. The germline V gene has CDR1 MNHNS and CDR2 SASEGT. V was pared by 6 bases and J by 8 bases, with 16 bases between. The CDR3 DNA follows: TGTGCCAGCAGCCAAGAAGAGGTTCGCGGCTACACCTTC. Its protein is CASSQEEVRGYTF.

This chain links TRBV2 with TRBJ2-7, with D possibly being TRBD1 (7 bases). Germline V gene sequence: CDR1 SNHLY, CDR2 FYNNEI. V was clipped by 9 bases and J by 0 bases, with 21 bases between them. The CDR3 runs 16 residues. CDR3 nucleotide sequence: TGTGCCAGTGGGCCAGAGGGGGGACAGTTCTCCTACGAGCAGTACTTC. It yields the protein CASGPEGGQFSYEQYF.

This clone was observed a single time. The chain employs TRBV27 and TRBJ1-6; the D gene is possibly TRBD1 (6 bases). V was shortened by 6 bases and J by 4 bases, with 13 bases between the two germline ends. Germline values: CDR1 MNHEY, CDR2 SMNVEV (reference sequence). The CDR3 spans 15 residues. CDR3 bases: TGTGCCAGCAGAAAATTAGGACAGTATAATTCACCCCTCCACTTT. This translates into CASRKLGQYNSPLHF.

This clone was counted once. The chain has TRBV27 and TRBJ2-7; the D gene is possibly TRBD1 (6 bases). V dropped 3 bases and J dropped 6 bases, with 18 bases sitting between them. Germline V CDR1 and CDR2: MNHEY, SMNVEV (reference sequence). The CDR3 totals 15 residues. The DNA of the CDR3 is TGTGCCAGCAGTTTTACAGGGTTCCGGACCGGCGAGCAGTACTTC. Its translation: CASSFTGFRTGEQYF.

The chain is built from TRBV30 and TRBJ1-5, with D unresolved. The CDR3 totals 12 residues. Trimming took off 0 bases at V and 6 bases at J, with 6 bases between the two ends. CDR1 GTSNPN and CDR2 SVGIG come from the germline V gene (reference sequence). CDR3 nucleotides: TGTGCCTGGAGTGTTACTCTTCAGCCCCAGCATTTT. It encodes CAWSVTLQPQHF.

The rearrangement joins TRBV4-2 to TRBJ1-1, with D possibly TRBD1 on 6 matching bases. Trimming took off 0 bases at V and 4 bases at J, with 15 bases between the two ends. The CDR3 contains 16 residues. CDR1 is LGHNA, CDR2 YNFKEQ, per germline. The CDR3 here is CASSQEYYQGITEAFF. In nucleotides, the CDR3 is TGTGCCAGCAGCCAAGAGTATTATCAGGGGATCACTGAAGCTTTCTTT.

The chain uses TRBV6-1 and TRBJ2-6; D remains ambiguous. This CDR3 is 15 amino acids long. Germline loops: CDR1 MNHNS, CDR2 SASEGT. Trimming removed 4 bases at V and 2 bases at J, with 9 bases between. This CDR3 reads CASSAKQTGANVLTF. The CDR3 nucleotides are TGTGCCAGCAGTGCGAAGCAGACTGGGGCCAACGTCCTGACTTTC.

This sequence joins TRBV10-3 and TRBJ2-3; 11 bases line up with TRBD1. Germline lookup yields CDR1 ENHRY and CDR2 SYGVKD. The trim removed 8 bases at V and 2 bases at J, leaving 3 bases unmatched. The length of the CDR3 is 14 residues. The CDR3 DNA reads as TGTGCCATCCGGGACAGGGGGTCCACAGATACGCAGTATTTT. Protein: CAIRDRGSTDTQYF.

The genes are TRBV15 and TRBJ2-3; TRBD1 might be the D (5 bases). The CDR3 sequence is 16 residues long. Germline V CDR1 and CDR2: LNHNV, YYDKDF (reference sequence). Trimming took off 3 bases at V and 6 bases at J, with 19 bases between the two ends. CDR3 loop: CATSSDYRTGTDTQYF. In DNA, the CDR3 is TGTGCCACCAGCAGCGATTATCGAACAGGTACTGATACGCAGTATTTT.

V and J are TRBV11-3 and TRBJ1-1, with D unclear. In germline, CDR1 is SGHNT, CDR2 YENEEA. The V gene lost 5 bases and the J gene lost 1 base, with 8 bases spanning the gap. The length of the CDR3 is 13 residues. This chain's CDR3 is CASSRRENTEAFF. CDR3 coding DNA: TGTGCCAGCAGCCGGCGTGAGAACACTGAAGCTTTCTTT.

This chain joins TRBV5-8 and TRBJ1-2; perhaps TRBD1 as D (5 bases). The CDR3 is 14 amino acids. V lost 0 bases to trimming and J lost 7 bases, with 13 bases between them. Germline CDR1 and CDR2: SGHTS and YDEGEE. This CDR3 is CASSLVGGRRGYTF. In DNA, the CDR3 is TGTGCCAGCAGCTTGGTTGGGGGTCGACGTGGCTACACCTTC. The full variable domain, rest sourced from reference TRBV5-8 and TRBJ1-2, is EAGVTQSPTHLIKTRGQQATLRCSPISGHTSVYWYQQALGLGLQFLLWYDEGEERNRGNFPPRFSGRQFPNYSSELNVNALELEDSALYLCASSLVGGRRGYTFGSGTRLTVV.

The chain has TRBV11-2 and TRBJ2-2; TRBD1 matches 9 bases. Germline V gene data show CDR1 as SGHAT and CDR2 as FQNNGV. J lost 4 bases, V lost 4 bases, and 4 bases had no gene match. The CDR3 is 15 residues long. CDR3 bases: TGTGCCAGCAGCTGGACAGGGGTGGGCACCGGGGAGCTGTTTTTT. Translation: CASSWTGVGTGELFF.

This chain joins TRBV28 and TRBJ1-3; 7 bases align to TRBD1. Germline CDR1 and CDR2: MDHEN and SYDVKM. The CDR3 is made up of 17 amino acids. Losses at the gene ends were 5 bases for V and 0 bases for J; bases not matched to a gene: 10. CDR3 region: CASSPPTGRISGNTIYF. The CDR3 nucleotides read TGTGCCAGCAGTCCACCGACAGGGAGAATCTCTGGAAACACCATATATTTT.

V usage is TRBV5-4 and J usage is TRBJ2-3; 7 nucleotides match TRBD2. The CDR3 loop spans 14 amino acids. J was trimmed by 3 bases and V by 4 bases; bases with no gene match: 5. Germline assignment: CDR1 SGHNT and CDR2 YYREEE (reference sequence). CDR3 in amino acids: CASSDGRSTDTQYF. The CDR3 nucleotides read TGTGCCAGCAGCGACGGGAGGAGTACAGATACGCAGTATTTT. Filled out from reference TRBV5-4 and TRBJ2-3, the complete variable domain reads ETGVTQSPTHLIKTRGQQVTLRCSSQSGHNTVSWYQQALGQGPQFIFQYYREEENGRGNFPPRFSGLQFPNYSSELNVNALELDDSALYLCASSDGRSTDTQYFGPGTRLTVL.